This T cell receptor (beta chain) was captured in a study of shared T cell receptors in the human thymus. Profiled with immunoSEQ multiplex PCR; TCRdb holds only in-frame clones, not every one. The sample shows approximately 730,000 clones, approximately 83% of them seen only once. Germline CDR1 and CDR2: LNHDA and SQIVND (reference sequence). The length of the CDR3 is 13 residues. V was pared by 4 bases and J by 4 bases, with 1 base of the junction left unmatched. This sample also appeared in a second study, on human thymus T cells. That paper notes: Those donating were healthy Finnish infants in corrective surgery for congenital heart defects. Corrective heart surgery yielded the resections from which the thymus tissue came. Gene usage (both V and J) appeared biased in thymic and blood repertoires.

The specimen sequenced was thymocytes. The V gene is TRBV19, the J gene TRBJ2-5; 9 nucleotides align to TRBD1. This sequence originates from a girl less than two years old with a congenital heart defect. In nucleotides, the CDR3 is TGTGCCAGTAGTAAGGGACAGGGAGAGACCCAGTACTTC. It specifies CASSKGQGETQYF.